The following is a TCR beta chain sequence with its context. Its specificity is unknown. A junction boundary mismatches the germline segment, possibly from a read error. PBMCs, at least 7 million per sample, were isolated. Germline V gene lookup returns CDR1 SGHVS and CDR2 FQNEAQ. This CDR3 has 15 amino acids. The data were taken from a study of blood T cells in healthy people across ages. Looking at the study overall: Per two T cells, template switching captured roughly one barcoded beta molecule.

The study's findings and limits: Aged donors had fewer naive CD4+ cells and lower diversity than long-lived donors. There was a strong correlation between TCR beta diversity and naive T cell percentage.

Together with a sample-barcoded 5' primer, a J-beta primer mix was included in a second PCR lasting about 6 to 12 cycles. TCRdb ran MiXCR on the 5' RACE reads and lists one entry per CDR3 protein. The data contain about 580,000 distinct CDR3 sequences, 40% to 55% of them seen just once; the ten biggest clones take up approximately 25%. The receptor's source is a man older than 75 in good health. The sample taken for sequencing was blood. The rearrangement uses TRBV7-8 and TRBJ1-1, with a weak D call TRBD1 (5 bases). The CDR3 loop is CVSSTTTEMNTEAFF. The CDR3 DNA follows: TGTGTCAGCAGCACTACGACAGAGATGAACACTGAAGCTTTCTTT.